This TCR beta chain came from a study of vaccination effects on CD4 cells after COVID-19. Antigen-specific CD4+ T cells were first expanded with viral peptide pools by the ViraFEST assay and only then sequenced. At the end of more than 8 days of culture, CD4+ T cells were isolated. The vaccine given was either BNT162b2 or mRNA-1273, in two doses. This clone is a singleton in its sample. As yet, its antigen is unknown. Assay used: immunoSEQ multiplex PCR; TCRdb lists only in-frame clones, some missing. Here the sample spans 13,000 to 15,000 clones, roughly 70% being singletons. From germline, CDR1 is MNHEY and CDR2 SVGAGI. The CDR3 runs to 11 residues. Between the trimmed V and J ends, which lost 11 bases and 3 bases, there was a span of 10 bases.

The receptor was isolated from a human donor who received a COVID-19 vaccine. This rearrangement joins TRBV6-5 to TRBJ1-1; D is uncertain. The starting material was CD4+ T cells from PBMCs cultured with HCoV-NL63 spike peptides, obtained after COVID-19 vaccination. The DNA of the CDR3 is TGTGCCGGTGGGAAGGACACTGAAGCTTTCTTT. The encoded protein is CAGGKDTEAFF.